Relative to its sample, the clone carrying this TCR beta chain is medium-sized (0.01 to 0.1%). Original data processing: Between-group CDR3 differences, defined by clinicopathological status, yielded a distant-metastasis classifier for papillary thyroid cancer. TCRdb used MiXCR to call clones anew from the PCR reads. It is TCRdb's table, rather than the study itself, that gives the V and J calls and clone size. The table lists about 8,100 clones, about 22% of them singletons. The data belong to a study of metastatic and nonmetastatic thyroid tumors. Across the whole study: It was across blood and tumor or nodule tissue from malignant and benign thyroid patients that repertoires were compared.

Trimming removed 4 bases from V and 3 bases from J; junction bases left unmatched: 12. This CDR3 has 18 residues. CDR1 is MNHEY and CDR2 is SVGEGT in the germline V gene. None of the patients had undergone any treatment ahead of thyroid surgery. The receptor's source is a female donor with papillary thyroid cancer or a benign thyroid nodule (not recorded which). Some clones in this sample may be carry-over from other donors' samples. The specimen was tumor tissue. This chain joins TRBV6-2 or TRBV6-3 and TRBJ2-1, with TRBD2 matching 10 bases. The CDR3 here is CASSFQIPGLASYNEQFF. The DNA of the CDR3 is TGTGCCAGCAGTTTCCAGATCCCGGGACTAGCGAGCTACAATGAGCAGTTCTTC.